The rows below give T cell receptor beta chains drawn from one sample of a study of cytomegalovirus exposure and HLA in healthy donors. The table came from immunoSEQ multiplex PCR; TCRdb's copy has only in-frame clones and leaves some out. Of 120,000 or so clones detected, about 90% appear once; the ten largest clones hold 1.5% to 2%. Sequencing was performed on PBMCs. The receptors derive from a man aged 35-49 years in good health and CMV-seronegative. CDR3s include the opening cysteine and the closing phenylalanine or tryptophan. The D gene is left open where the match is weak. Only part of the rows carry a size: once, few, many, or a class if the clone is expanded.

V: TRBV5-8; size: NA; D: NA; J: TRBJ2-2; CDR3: CASSGDPPGNTGELFF; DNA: TGTGCCAGCAGCGGAGACCCGCCGGGGAACACCGGGGAGCTGTTTTTT
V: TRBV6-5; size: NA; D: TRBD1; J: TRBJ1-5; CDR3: CASRGQVGQPQHF; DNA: TGTGCCAGCAGAGGACAGGTTGGTCAGCCCCAGCATTTT
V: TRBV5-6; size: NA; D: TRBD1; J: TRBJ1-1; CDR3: CASSGRTGVNTEAFF; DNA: TGTGCCAGCAGCGGTCGTACAGGGGTGAACACTGAAGCTTTCTTT
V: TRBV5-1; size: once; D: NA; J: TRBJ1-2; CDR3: CASSLDLQSYGYTF; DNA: TGCGCCAGCAGCTTGGACCTCCAGTCCTATGGCTACACCTTC
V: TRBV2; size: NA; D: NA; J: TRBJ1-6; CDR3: CASSDERTKASPLHF; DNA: TGTGCCAGCAGTGATGAAAGGACTAAAGCTTCACCCCTCCACTTT
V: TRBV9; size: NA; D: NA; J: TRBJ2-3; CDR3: CASSEYGDTQYF; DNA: TGTGCCAGCAGCGAATACGGAGATACGCAGTATTTT
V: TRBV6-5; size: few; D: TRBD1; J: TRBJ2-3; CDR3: CASNQRQGGLTQYF; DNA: TGTGCCAGCAATCAAAGACAGGGCGGACTTACGCAGTATTTT
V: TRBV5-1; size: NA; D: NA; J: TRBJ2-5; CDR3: CASSLVTKEETQYF; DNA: TGCGCCAGCAGCTTGGTTACTAAGGAAGAGACCCAGTACTTC
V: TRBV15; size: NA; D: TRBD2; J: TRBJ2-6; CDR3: CATERGGSGANVLTF; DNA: TGTGCCACCGAGCGGGGGGGCTCTGGGGCCAACGTCCTGACTTTC
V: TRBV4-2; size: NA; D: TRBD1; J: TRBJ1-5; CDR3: CASSLRTGQGIQPQHF; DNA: TGTGCCAGCAGCCTACGGACAGGGCAGGGTATTCAGCCCCAGCATTTT
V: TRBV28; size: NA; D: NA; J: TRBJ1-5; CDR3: CATLGGARSQPQHF; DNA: TGTGCCACCCTCGGGGGGGCGCGAAGTCAGCCCCAGCATTTT
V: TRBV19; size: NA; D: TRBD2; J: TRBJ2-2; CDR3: CASTVASGGAVFTGELFF; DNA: TGTGCCAGTACTGTCGCTAGCGGGGGGGCCGTTTTCACCGGGGAGCTGTTTTTT
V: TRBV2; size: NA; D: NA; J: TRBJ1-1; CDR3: CASSDGGRTEAFF; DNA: TGTGCCAGCAGTGACGGGGGTCGAACTGAAGCTTTCTTT
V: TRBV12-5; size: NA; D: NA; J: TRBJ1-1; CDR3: CASGLGGDTEAFF; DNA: TGTGCTAGTGGTTTAGGGGGGGACACTGAAGCTTTCTTT
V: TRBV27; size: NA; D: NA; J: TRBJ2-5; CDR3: CASSLEMAQETQYF; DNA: TGTGCCAGCAGTTTAGAAATGGCCCAAGAGACCCAGTACTTC